The entry below gives a single T cell receptor beta chain sequence along with its context. Whenever a sample was processed, at least 6.5 million PBMCs were isolated. The data are from a study of blood T cells in healthy people across ages. The CDR3 extends over 16 amino acids. V shed 5 bases, J shed 10 bases, and the junction held 20 bases outside the gene matches. From germline, CDR1 is SGHVS and CDR2 FQNEAQ. For the second PCR, which ran for roughly 6 to 11 cycles, a sample-barcoded 5' primer and a J-beta primer mix were used. TCRdb re-called the 5' RACE reads with MiXCR, one entry per CDR3 protein. This repertoire shows about 1 million distinct CDR3 sequences, less than 50% found once; its top ten account for under 20%.

The receptor's source is a woman aged 55-69 years in good health. The genes are TRBV7-8 and TRBJ2-7; 7 bases are a match to TRBD2. The sequenced sample was blood. The CDR3 region has the DNA TGTGCCAGCAGCGCGGTAGAGCCGGGACTAAAAGTGGCCCAGTACTTC. Its translation is CASSAVEPGLKVAQYF.